The 17 T cell receptor beta chains below come from one sample, sequenced in a study of memory CD4+ T cells and cytomegalovirus serostatus. The table came from immunoSEQ multiplex PCR; TCRdb's copy has only in-frame clones and leaves some out. The top ten clones hold less than 0.6% of a sample with 50,000 or so clones, 82% of them seen once. The sort gate was single viable CD3+CD4+CD8-CD45RO+ cells for memory CD4+ T cells. Sequences were obtained from memory CD4+ T cells from blood. The receptors come from an adult in good health and CMV-seronegative.

This clone was recorded once. The rearrangement uses TRBV5-4 and TRBJ1-1, with D maybe TRBD1 (5 bases). V shed 2 bases and J shed 5 bases, with 13 bases lying between them. The germline V gene has CDR1 SGHNT and CDR2 YYREEE (reference sequence). The CDR3 extends over 14 amino acids. The CDR3 nucleotides are TGTGCCAGCAGCTTAAGTCAGGGAAGAACTGAAGCTTTCTTT. Encoded protein: CASSLSQGRTEAFF. The variable domain in full, with the rest retrieved from reference TRBV5-4 and TRBJ1-1, is ETGVTQSPTHLIKTRGQQVTLRCSSQSGHNTVSWYQQALGQGPQFIFQYYREEENGRGNFPPRFSGLQFPNYSSELNVNALELDDSALYLCASSLSQGRTEAFFGQGTRLTVV.

The chain recombines TRBV10-3 with TRBJ2-3, with 12 bases that match TRBD1. CDR3 length equals 15 residues. The V and J ends lost 6 bases and 3 bases, in that order; junction bases with no gene match: 4. Germline V CDR1 and CDR2: ENHRY, SYGVKD. As DNA, the CDR3 is TGTGCCATCAGCCGGGACAGGGGGCGGACAGATACGCAGTATTTT. This gives the protein CAISRDRGRTDTQYF.

J is TRBJ2-5 and V is TRBV11-2; D is ambiguous. The CDR3 is 13 amino acids. In germline, CDR1 is SGHAT, CDR2 FQNNGV. Trimming stripped 5 bases from V and 1 base from J, with 8 bases between. DNA of the CDR3: TGTGCCAGCAGCCGGACCAGCCAAGAGACCCAGTACTTC. It translates to CASSRTSQETQYF.

The chain employs TRBV7-8 and TRBJ1-2; D not resolved. The V end lost 2 bases, the J end lost 6 bases, and 10 bases lay between the germline ends. The CDR3 loop spans 13 amino acids. Germline CDR1 is SGHVS and CDR2 is FQNEAQ. CDR3 in amino acids: CASSLSLGHGYTF. CDR3 bases: TGTGCCAGCAGCTTATCACTAGGGCATGGCTACACCTTC. The entire variable domain, with the rest obtained from reference TRBV7-8 and TRBJ1-2, is as follows: GAGVSQSPRYKVAKRGQDVALRCDPISGHVSLFWYQQALGQGPEFLTYFQNEAQLDKSGLPSDRFFAERPEGSVSTLKIQRTQQEDSAVYLCASSLSLGHGYTFGSGTRLTVV.

This chain uses TRBV4-1 with TRBJ2-7, with 7 bases aligning to TRBD1. The germline V gene has CDR1 MGHRA and CDR2 YSYEKL. V gave up 3 bases and J gave up 3 bases; unmatched junction bases: 8. CDR3 size: 15 residues. The CDR3 nucleotides read TGCGCCAGCAGCCACCCGACAGGGCGGGTCTACGAGCAGTACTTC. Translating it yields CASSHPTGRVYEQYF.

The V call is TRBV19, the J call TRBJ2-2; the match to TRBD2 covers 9 bases. This CDR3 has 14 residues. Losses at the gene ends were 7 bases for V and 5 bases for J; bases not matched to a gene: 5. Germline V lookup: CDR1 LNHDA, CDR2 SQIVND (reference sequence). The CDR3 sequence is CASKRGAFTGELFF. In DNA, the CDR3 is TGTGCCAGTAAGCGGGGGGCCTTTACCGGGGAGCTGTTTTTT. Full variable domain (remainder filled in from reference TRBV19 and TRBJ2-2): DGGITQSPKYLFRKEGQNVTLSCEQNLNHDAMYWYRQDPGQGLRLIYYSQIVNDFQKGDIAEGYSVSREKKESFPLTVTSAQKNPTAFYLCASKRGAFTGELFFGEGSRLTVL.

The rearrangement uses TRBV7-2 and TRBJ1-6; 9 nucleotides align to TRBD1. Germline V CDR1 and CDR2: SGHTA, FQGNSA. V shed 6 bases, J shed 7 bases, and the junction held 4 bases outside the gene matches. This CDR3 has 14 residues. CDR3 sequence: CASRAGTGNSPLHF. DNA of the CDR3: TGTGCCAGCAGGGCCGGGACAGGGAATTCACCCCTCCACTTT.

The V call is TRBV9, the J call TRBJ2-2, with D possibly called TRBD1 or TRBD2 (6 bases each). This CDR3 is built from 16 residues. V lost 4 bases to trimming and J lost 5 bases, with 18 bases between them. CDR1 is SGDLS and CDR2 is YYNGEE in the germline V gene. The chain's CDR3 is CASSTYGQGGTGELFF. Here the CDR3 DNA reads TGTGCCAGCAGCACATATGGACAAGGGGGGACCGGGGAGCTGTTTTTT.

The CDR3 is CASSLVSGSGNTIYF. The CDR3 DNA reads as TGTGCCAGCAGCTTAGTTTCGGGGTCTGGAAACACCATATATTTT. V is TRBV11-2 and J is TRBJ1-3; D is undetermined. From germline, CDR1 is SGHAT and CDR2 FQNNGV. The length of the CDR3 is 15 residues. V was cut by 1 base and J by 1 base, with 8 bases left in between.

This clone came up once. The gene calls are TRBV18 and TRBJ2-2; 8 bases agree with TRBD1. V lost 2 bases, J lost 6 bases, and 5 bases stayed unmatched. This CDR3 region has 15 residues. Germline CDR1 reads KGHSH; CDR2 reads LQKENI. The CDR3 region is CASSPGQGGAGELFF. The CDR3 DNA sequence: TGTGCCAGCTCACCAGGACAGGGAGGCGCCGGGGAGCTGTTTTTT.

As to this clone: One end of the junction varies from germline; a read error may be responsible. The V and J genes are TRBV2 and TRBJ1-5; 9 bases fit TRBD1. The CDR3 loop spans 14 amino acids. CDR1 SNHLY and CDR2 FYNNEI come from the germline V gene. The CDR3 DNA follows: TGTGCCAGCAGAGAAGACAGGGGGAATCAGCCCCAGCATTTT. Its protein is CASREDRGNQPQHF.

The CDR3 nucleotides read TGTGCCAGCTCACCAGTCTCCGGAACCTCCTACGAGCAGTACTTC. Amino acids: CASSPVSGTSYEQYF. The V and J genes are TRBV18 and TRBJ2-7; D gene unclear. V lost 2 bases, J lost 0 bases, and 11 bases lay in between. The CDR3 length is 15 residues. Germline assignment: CDR1 KGHSH and CDR2 LQKENI.

The V and J genes are TRBV5-1 and TRBJ1-5; 10 positions match TRBD1. The CDR3 is 18 residues long. With 0 bases clipped from V and 5 bases from J, the junction kept 11 bases outside the gene matches. Per the germline V gene, CDR1 is SGHRS and CDR2 is YFSETQ. CDR3 amino acids: CASSLGDRGPLGDQPQHF. Written as DNA, the CDR3 is TGCGCCAGCAGCTTGGGTGACAGGGGGCCATTAGGGGATCAGCCCCAGCATTTT.

Within the sample, this clone is medium-sized (0.01 to 0.1%). The rearrangement links TRBV25-1 to TRBJ1-2, with TRBD1 matching over 7 bases. Germline-derived CDR1 and CDR2 are MGHDK and SYGVNS. V lost 3 bases and J lost 4; bases outside the gene matches: 8. The CDR3 length is 15 residues. This CDR3 is CASSERQGPIYGYTF. Written as DNA, the CDR3 is TGTGCCAGCAGTGAGCGACAGGGTCCAATCTATGGCTACACCTTC.

The CDR3 DNA reads TGTGCCAGCAGTACCCTGACAGATTCACCCCTCCACTTT. Protein product: CASSTLTDSPLHF. The chain has TRBV6-6 and TRBJ1-6, with a tentative D call TRBD1 (5 bases). Trimming took off 5 bases at V and 8 bases at J, with 10 bases between the two ends. The CDR3 totals 13 residues. Germline CDR1 reads MNHNY; CDR2 reads SVGAGI (reference sequence).

The chain recombines TRBV9 with TRBJ1-5; no reliable D call. V was clipped by 2 bases and J by 0 bases, with 12 bases between them. CDR3 size: 16 residues. Germline loops: CDR1 SGDLS, CDR2 YYNGEE. CDR3 residues: CASSVLRLNSNQPQHF. The CDR3 DNA reads TGTGCCAGCAGCGTGTTGAGGTTAAATAGCAATCAGCCCCAGCATTTT.

The chain is built from TRBV27 and TRBJ2-3; TRBD2 matches 11 bases. With V trimmed by 2 bases and J by 0 bases, 7 bases remained unmatched. CDR1 and CDR2 (germline): MNHEY, SMNVEV (reference sequence). CDR3 length equals 18 residues. CDR3 in amino acids: CASSLKWTSGRSTDTQYF. DNA for the CDR3: TGTGCCAGCAGTTTAAAGTGGACTAGCGGGCGAAGCACAGATACGCAGTATTTT.